These 27 T cell receptor beta chains share one sample of origin, sequenced in a study of quantifying T cell responses using KT2 cells. About the research overall: RNA was reverse transcribed with TCR alpha and beta constant-region primers.

The cDNA 3' end received a ligated oligonucleotide with a UMI. The first PCR ran 3 to 5 cycles with an equimolar RC1.1 and RC1.2 beta primer mix. TCRdb recomputed calls from the UMI-ligation and nested PCR reads with MiXCR, one row per CDR3 protein. Of tens of thousands of distinct CDR3 sequences listed, about 9.9% were seen once; the top ten hold about 10%. What was sequenced was PBMCs spiked with cells of the T cell clone KT2. These receptors all come from a human donor.

This chain uses TRBV5-1 with TRBJ1-1; TRBD1 is a possible D gene (6 bases). The germline gives CDR1 SGHRS, CDR2 YFSETQ. The ends were cut back, 5 bases at V and 2 bases at J, with 22 bases in the middle. The CDR3 totals 17 residues. CDR3 sequence: CASRGRTHDRPNTEAFF. The CDR3, as DNA: TGCGCCAGCAGGGGCCGTACACACGACAGGCCCAACACTGAAGCTTTCTTT.

This clonotype was recorded many times. The chain uses TRBV29-1 and TRBJ2-5; TRBD2 might be the D (6 bases). Trimming removed 0 bases from V and 4 bases from J, with 6 bases in between. CDR1 is SQVTM and CDR2 is ANQGSEA in the germline V gene. This CDR3 comprises 12 residues. The CDR3 reads CSVEELAETQYF. The CDR3 DNA follows: TGCAGCGTTGAAGAACTAGCAGAGACCCAGTACTTC.

The sample holds a few counts of this clonotype. The rearrangement links TRBV3-1 to TRBJ1-2, with D possibly being TRBD1 (5 bases). Germline V gene data show CDR1 as LGHDT and CDR2 as YNNKEL (reference sequence). The CDR3 length is 12 residues. Trimming stripped 7 bases from V and 8 bases from J, with 14 bases between. CDR3 loop: CASKSGGYGYTF. The DNA for the CDR3 is TGTGCCAGCAAAAGCGGGGGGTACGGCTACACCTTC. Based on the CDR3 plus reference TRBV3-1 and TRBJ1-2, the full variable domain is DTAVSQTPKYLVTQMGNDKSIKCEQNLGHDTMYWYKQDSKKFLKIMFSYNNKELIINETVPNRFSPKSPDKAHLNLHINSLELGDSAVYFCASKSGGYGYTFGSGTRLTVV.

The J gene is TRBJ1-3, the V gene TRBV27; tentatively, D is TRBD1 (6 bases). The germline V gene encodes CDR1 MNHEY and CDR2 SMNVEV (reference sequence). Trimming removed 5 bases at V and 9 bases at J, with 14 bases between. There are 13 residues in the CDR3. DNA for the CDR3: TGTGCCAGCAGTGGGGGGGCTTGGGGCACCATATATTTT. It translates to CASSGGAWGTIYF.

This clonotype was detected only a few times. The J gene is TRBJ2-2, the V gene TRBV10-3; D gene uncertain. CDR3 length: 12 amino acids. Germline V CDR1 and CDR2: ENHRY, SYGVKD. The germline V and J ends were trimmed by 6 bases and 7 bases, with 9 bases remaining between them. CDR3 loop: CAIRGYGGELFF. CDR3 sequence (DNA): TGTGCCATCAGAGGGTACGGCGGGGAGCTGTTTTTT.

This clonotype was picked up many times. This rearrangement joins TRBV20-1 to TRBJ2-3; D is undetermined. The V end was cut by 4 bases, the J end by 6 bases, with 17 bases between. CDR3 length equals 14 residues. Germline V gene lookup returns CDR1 DFQATT and CDR2 SNEGSKA (reference sequence). DNA of the CDR3: TGCAGTGCTACTATGGCAGGTCCTTTGGATACGCAGTATTTT. Residues: CSATMAGPLDTQYF.

There are many counts of this clonotype. The CDR3 DNA follows: TGCAGCGTTGACAGTTACAATGAGCAGTTCTTC. It encodes CSVDSYNEQFF. The V and J genes are TRBV29-1 and TRBJ2-1; no firm D call. The CDR3 length is 11 residues. The germline V gene encodes CDR1 SQVTM and CDR2 ANQGSEA. Trimming took 3 bases from V and 4 from J, leaving 4 bases between them.

V is TRBV5-6 and J is TRBJ1-5; D gene unclear. Germline assignment: CDR1 SGHDT and CDR2 YYEEEE. The CDR3 has 13 amino acids. V lost 1 base to trimming and J lost 5 bases, with 7 bases between them. The CDR3 region has the DNA TGTGCCAGCAGCTTGCAAAGGGATCAGCCCCAGCATTTT. Amino acids: CASSLQRDQPQHF.

Ten or more counts support this clonotype. In DNA form, the CDR3 reads TGCAGTGCTAGGGGGGGCGTCGCTGAAGCTTTCTTT. Translated, it gives CSARGGVAEAFF. The chain joins TRBV20-1 to TRBJ1-1, with D possibly being TRBD1 (6 bases). Germline V gives CDR1 DFQATT, CDR2 SNEGSKA (reference sequence). The CDR3 contains 12 residues. V lost 3 bases and J lost 6, with 11 bases in between.

This clonotype was found a few times. The V and J genes are TRBV5-4 and TRBJ2-7, with D maybe TRBD1 (5 bases). This CDR3 is 13 amino acids long. Trimming stripped 1 base from V and 3 bases from J, with 8 bases between. Germline V lookup: CDR1 SGHNT, CDR2 YYREEE (reference sequence). For the CDR3, the DNA is TGTGCCAGCAGCTTGCAGGGCCGCTACGAGCAGTACTTC. This gives the protein CASSLQGRYEQYF.

This clonotype was observed a handful of times. The genes are TRBV7-2 and TRBJ2-3; D tentatively fits TRBD1 or TRBD2 (7 bases each). The V end lost 3 bases, the J end lost 0 bases, and 13 bases lay between the germline ends. Per germline, CDR1 SGHTA and CDR2 FQGNSA. The CDR3 totals 16 residues. The DNA for the CDR3 is TGTGCCAGCAGCTTTCAGGGGGGGCATAGCACAGATACGCAGTATTTT. This codes for CASSFQGGHSTDTQYF.

This clonotype came up a few times. The chain has TRBV11-2 and TRBJ2-3; D unresolved. The CDR3 length is 16 residues. Trimming removed 0 bases at V and 0 bases at J, with 10 bases between. Germline lookup yields CDR1 SGHAT and CDR2 FQNNGV. The CDR3 DNA follows: TGTGCCAGCAGCTTAGATTACCCTTCTAGCACAGATACGCAGTATTTT. Translated, it gives CASSLDYPSSTDTQYF.

This clonotype was counted many times. The rearrangement links TRBV20-1 to TRBJ2-5, with TRBD2 matching 8 bases. The CDR3 is 16 residues long. Germline assignment: CDR1 DFQATT and CDR2 SNEGSKA (reference sequence). Unmatched junction bases numbered 12, after V lost 6 bases and J lost 0 bases. CDR3 region: CSATPGQAGDQETQYF. CDR3 DNA: TGCAGTGCCACCCCCGGACAAGCGGGGGACCAAGAGACCCAGTACTTC.

This clonotype was seen more than once but under ten times. The chain joins TRBV7-8 to TRBJ1-2; D not certain. The V gene's germline CDR1 is SGHVS and CDR2 FQNEAQ. The CDR3 is 13 amino acids. Trimming stripped 5 bases from V and 0 bases from J, with 7 bases between. The CDR3 here is CASSPDSNYGYTF. In nucleotides, the CDR3 is TGTGCCAGCAGCCCAGATTCTAACTATGGCTACACCTTC.

This chain uses TRBV28 with TRBJ2-1; TRBD2 matches 11 bases. The CDR3 consists of 15 residues. Germline values: CDR1 MDHEN, CDR2 SYDVKM. V trimming: 3 bases; J trimming: 12 bases; junction bases outside the gene matches: 10. This CDR3 reads CASSFASGGIVGQFF. CDR3 DNA: TGTGCCAGCAGTTTCGCTAGCGGGGGGATCGTAGGGCAGTTCTTC.

This clonotype was seen more than once but under ten times. V gene TRBV12-3 or TRBV12-4 combines with J gene TRBJ1-4, with 11 positions matching TRBD1. The V and J ends lost 5 bases and 8 bases, in that order; junction bases with no gene match: 7. The CDR3 spans 15 residues. This chain's CDR3 is CASSITGTGGEKLFF. Here the CDR3 DNA reads TGTGCCAGCAGTATTACCGGGACAGGGGGAGAAAAACTGTTTTTT.

The chain recombines TRBV27 with TRBJ1-2; D possibly corresponds to TRBD1 (5 bases). The CDR3 consists of 15 residues. Germline CDR1 is MNHEY and CDR2 is SMNVEV (reference sequence). V dropped 3 bases and J dropped 8 bases, with 19 bases sitting between them. CDR3 DNA: TGTGCCAGCAGTTTTGACAGATCTTTATATGGAGGCTACACCTTC. Its protein is CASSFDRSLYGGYTF.

The chain recombines TRBV21-1 with TRBJ2-3; the DNA was not compared with TRBD2, the D call given in the table. TRBV21-1 is a pseudogene segment. This CDR3 is built from 14 residues. As DNA, the CDR3 is TGTGCCAGCAGCAAGATGAGGGAAGAGCATACGCAGTATTTT. It specifies CASSKMREEHTQYF.

This chain uses TRBV14 with TRBJ2-5, with D possibly TRBD2 on 5 matching bases. The CDR3 has 14 amino acids. Germline assignment: CDR1 SGHDN and CDR2 FVKESK. V was trimmed by 5 bases and J by 2 bases, leaving 12 bases between them. CDR3 sequence reads: CASSGRTGQETQYF. CDR3 coding DNA: TGTGCCAGCAGCGGACGGACGGGACAAGAGACCCAGTACTTC.

This clonotype was counted between two and nine times. The gene calls are TRBV6-5 and TRBJ2-3; perhaps D is TRBD1 or TRBD2 (5 bases each). Trimming removed 0 bases at V and 0 bases at J, with 10 bases between. The CDR3 is 16 amino acids. CDR1 is MNHEY, CDR2 SVGAGI, per germline. This CDR3 is CASSYSGAISTDTQYF. The CDR3 nucleotides are TGTGCCAGCAGTTACTCCGGGGCCATAAGCACAGATACGCAGTATTTT.

This clonotype was seen a few times. The chain has TRBV12-3 or TRBV12-4 and TRBJ1-2; D is perhaps TRBD1 (5 bases). CDR3 length: 13 amino acids. The germline V and J ends were trimmed by 7 bases and 5 bases, with 14 bases remaining between them. The CDR3 region has the DNA TGTGCCAGCACGGAGGGGCTTCGGTATGGCTACACCTTC. The encoded protein is CASTEGLRYGYTF.

The rearrangement links TRBV20-1 to TRBJ1-1; D is possibly TRBD1 (5 bases). V was cut by 0 bases and J by 3 bases, with 20 bases left in between. Germline V gives CDR1 DFQATT, CDR2 SNEGSKA (reference sequence). The CDR3 covers 17 residues. CDR3 residues: CSARDTGPNEGYTEAFF. The CDR3 bases are TGCAGTGCTAGAGATACGGGACCTAACGAGGGATACACTGAAGCTTTCTTT.

The rearrangement uses TRBV7-8 and TRBJ2-3; 8 bases are a match to TRBD2. J gave up 2 bases and V 9 bases, and 4 bases lay outside the gene matches. Germline V gene data show CDR1 as SGHVS and CDR2 as FQNEAQ. The CDR3 spans 13 residues. CDR3 sequence: CASHSGITDTQYF. The CDR3 nucleotides are TGTGCCAGTCATAGCGGGATCACAGATACGCAGTATTTT.

V is TRBV6-2 or TRBV6-3 and J is TRBJ1-2; D is possibly TRBD1 (5 bases). From germline, CDR1 is MNHEY and CDR2 SVGEGT. V was pared by 0 bases and J by 2 bases, with 7 bases between. The CDR3 spans 14 residues. This CDR3 is CASSYSGDNYGYTF. CDR3 DNA sequence: TGTGCCAGCAGTTACTCGGGGGACAACTATGGCTACACCTTC.

This chain connects TRBV3-1 to TRBJ2-7; D is unclear. The CDR3 length is 11 residues. V lost 3 bases, J lost 12 bases, and 12 bases lay in between. CDR1 is LGHDT, CDR2 YNNKEL, per germline (reference sequence). The CDR3 here is CASSQGSLLYF. The DNA of the CDR3 is TGTGCCAGCAGCCAGGGGTCCCTACTGTACTTC.

V gene TRBV9 combines with J gene TRBJ1-1; D not resolved. V shed 3 bases and J shed 0 bases, with 6 bases lying between them. The CDR3 sequence is 13 residues long. From germline, CDR1 is SGDLS and CDR2 YYNGEE. CDR3 DNA: TGTGCCAGCAGCGACGGCATGAACACTGAAGCTTTCTTT. Protein product: CASSDGMNTEAFF.

V gene TRBV6-6 combines with J gene TRBJ1-4; the match to TRBD1 covers 8 bases. The ends lost 5 bases at V and 8 bases at J; junction bases unmatched: 7. Germline assignment: CDR1 MNHNY and CDR2 SVGAGI (reference sequence). The CDR3 contains 14 residues. This CDR3 is CASSPQGAGEKLFF. The CDR3 nucleotides read TGTGCCAGCAGTCCCCAGGGGGCTGGCGAAAAACTGTTTTTT.